The clone carrying this TCR beta chain was recorded a few times. The V end was cut by 3 bases, the J end by 4 bases, with 13 bases between. Looked up from germline, CDR1 is SGDLS and CDR2 is YYNGEE. The CDR3 consists of 14 residues. The sequenced template was cDNA made from the entire isolated RNA. TCRdb keeps only in-frame clones here, not all; method: immunoSEQ multiplex PCR. This sample carries hundreds of thousands of clones, roughly 16% of them seen once, and the ten largest clones take around 0.095%. This sample is part of a study of beta chain features in type 1 diabetes. The rearrangement uses TRBV9 and TRBJ1-2, with a tentative D call TRBD1 (5 bases). The sample taken for sequencing was naive CD4+ T cells from blood. The receptor's source is a man in his late teens or twenties in good health. CDR3 loop: CASSGGVEPYGYTF. The CDR3 DNA sequence: TGTGCCAGCAGCGGAGGGGTTGAGCCCTATGGCTACACCTTC.